The clone carrying this T cell receptor (beta chain) has more than one count but fewer than ten. Of the isolated RNA, all was reverse transcribed, and so the sequenced material was expressed TCRB transcripts. Assay: immunoSEQ multiplex PCR; the TCRdb copy retains only in-frame clones and omits some. Counted here are around 300,000 clones, approximately 14% occurring once; the ten biggest clones make up about 6.6%. Germline assignment: CDR1 SGHRS and CDR2 YFSETQ. Unmatched junction bases numbered 5, after V lost 1 base and J lost 1 base. The CDR3 totals 15 residues. The data stem from a study of beta chain features in type 1 diabetes.

The chain couples TRBV5-1 to TRBJ2-7; 7 bases are a match to TRBD1. Sequenced: central memory CD4+ T cells from blood. The clonotype was recovered from a man between 25 and 39 years old in good health. In nucleotides, the CDR3 is TGCGCCAGCAGCTTGATGCAGGGGGTATCCTACGAGCAGTACTTC. This sequence encodes CASSLMQGVSYEQYF.